This entry describes one T cell receptor beta chain. It lacks a known antigen. The input lacks base qualities; no much larger clone sits a single base away. The data stem from a study of blood T cell repertoires in COVID-19 (dated by TCRdb to the early 2020s). Study-level background: Samples covering the acute and convalescent phases of COVID-19 were provided by collaborators in the United States, Italy and Spain. The material from the prospective study consisted of cDNA or gDNA derived from T cells, B-cell-depleted T cells, or PBMCs. Subjects who had been exposed to COVID-19, were actively infected with it, or had recovered from it provided the deeply sampled blood TCRbeta repertoires that made up the dataset. The repertoires were made available in a free public database intended to serve as a resource for research on the immune response to SARS-CoV-2. The samples were drawn from two sources: the first 160 participants of the ongoing ImmuneRACE study, and 1,254 subjects contributed by 6 global collaborators. Nearly every sample came with metadata listing a de-identified subject ID, COVID-19 status, age in years and sex. Where available, HLA class I and class II types were obtained from metadata supplied by the sample provider rather than from assay-based typing.

CDR1 and CDR2 are drawn from the germline V gene: SGDLS, YYNGEE. Clipping removes 3 bases from V and 1 base from J, with 9 as the unmatched junction base count. The CDR3 covers 16 residues, taking in both the cysteine and the phenylalanine. Only the CDR3 DNA stays, 48 bases, in frame from base 1. The immunoSEQ Assay, a bias-controlled multiplex PCR, was used to amplify TCRbeta CDR3 regions from genomic DNA. Per the original workflow: The number of nucleated cells in each sample was estimated by amplification of reference gene primers within the assay. To quantify the absolute abundance of each unique TCRbeta CDR3 rearrangement, sequence reads were collapsed and filtered. For each sample, productive Simpson clonality was calculated by taking the square root of Simpson's diversity index across productive rearrangements. As stored in TCRdb, this immuneACCESS dataset retains in-frame rearrangements with V and J assigned. A fraction of the clones does not appear; measured against another copy, unresolved V genes explain less than half of the discrepancy, and the remainder lacks a known reason. That table furnishes V, J and clone size, whereas the DNA furnished D and trimming. The sample contains around 130,000 clones, approximately 80% of them found a single time. The ten largest clones add up to around a tenth of the sample.

Broad study findings and their caveats: Clinical and demographic metadata were provided uncurated, with the amount varying by source and participant.

Collaborating institutions collected whole blood in K2EDTA tubes following their own protocols. For TCRbeta analysis, collaborator samples were shipped as frozen whole blood, as isolated PBMCs, or as DNA extracted from either sample type. The clonotype originates from a man in his forties with active or convalescent COVID-19. The V and J segments used are TRBV9 and TRBJ1-1, with 7 middle bases fitting TRBD1. Sample: peripheral blood. CDR3 region: CASSAPRQGENTEAFF. Read as DNA, the sequence is TGTGCCAGCAGCGCCCCAAGACAGGGAGAGAACACTGAAGCTTTCTTT.